This T cell receptor beta chain was documented in a study of T cells after yellow fever vaccination. Notes on the study in general: Subsequent to the booster, the majority of primary-vaccination clones reappeared (96% CD4, 85% to 90% CD8). Researchers cautioned that FACS-sorted repertoires could harbor abundant clonotypes contaminating from the bulk population.

Each CDR3 protein gets one entry after TCRdb re-called the 5' RACE reads with MiXCR. The sample has some 420,000 distinct CDR3 sequences; roughly a sixth are singletons. The length of the CDR3 is 11 residues. From germline, CDR1 is MRHNA and CDR2 SNTAGT. V was clipped by 3 bases and J by 5 bases, with 3 bases between them. This clonotype was counted once. Its antigen is not identified. The clonotype originates from a man aged 18 to 30 who received the YFV17D yellow fever vaccine. J is TRBJ2-3 and V is TRBV6-4; D is ambiguous. The specimen comprised PBMCs, sampled before the yellow fever booster vaccination. The CDR3 reads CASSDIDTQYF. The CDR3 bases are TGTGCCAGCAGTGATATAGATACGCAGTATTTT.